This TCR beta chain was recorded in a study of identical twins. Study-level findings and limits: In beta out-of-frame sequences, the excess sharing between twins was weaker.

A universal primer site was added by template switching, and unique molecular identifiers were carried by the cDNA. TCRdb independently ran MiXCR on the 5' RACE reads; one entry per CDR3 protein. The sample lists 450,000 to 650,000 distinct CDR3 sequences, roughly 9.5% occurring once. This clonotype occurred many times. Its antigen is undetermined. The J segment lost 5 bases and the V segment lost 2 bases, leaving 5 bases of the junction unmatched. Germline CDR1 and CDR2: MNHEY and SVGAGI. The CDR3 extends over 14 amino acids. Separately, the same data were catalogued under a study of yellow fever vaccine responses in identical twins. That work states: Vaccine-induced T cell responses in twins were reportedly observed to appear partly convergent, partly personalized.

This TCR was sampled from a woman under 30 in good health. The sample was PBMCs. V and J are TRBV6-5 and TRBJ2-7, with 8 bases identical to TRBD2. This CDR3 is CASSYGSGSNEQYF. The CDR3 coding sequence is TGTGCCAGCAGTTACGGGAGCGGGAGCAACGAGCAGTACTTC.